Given below is one TCR beta chain in context. The antigen is undetermined. Clones were sequenced by immunoSEQ multiplex PCR, and TCRdb holds only the in-frame ones, with some missing. The data hold more than 80,000 clones, with about 89% observed a single time. These data belong to a study of OX40 agonist ivuxolimab in advanced cancers. Germline CDR1 and CDR2: SGHNT and YYREEE (reference sequence). With 5 bases clipped from V and 4 bases from J, the junction kept 8 bases outside the gene matches. The CDR3 is made up of 15 amino acids. Study results and limitations: There were, on average, more expanded clones in CD8+ T cells than in CD4+.

Blood got drawn at baseline, again on cycle 4 day 1, and then on cycle 7 day 1. The material was CD4+ or CD8+ T cells sorted from blood, obtained in a trial of the OX40 agonist ivuxolimab. This receptor was obtained from an adult with an advanced solid tumor such as melanoma, head and neck, liver or kidney cancer. The chain couples TRBV5-4 to TRBJ2-1, with TRBD2 identical over 8 bases. In DNA, the CDR3 is TGTGCCAGCAGTTTCGATCGGGGGGGGTACAATGAGCAGTTCTTC. It is translated as CASSFDRGGYNEQFF. The variable domain in full, with the rest retrieved from reference TRBV5-4 and TRBJ2-1, is ETGVTQSPTHLIKTRGQQVTLRCSSQSGHNTVSWYQQALGQGPQFIFQYYREEENGRGNFPPRFSGLQFPNYSSELNVNALELDDSALYLCASSFDRGGYNEQFFGPGTRLTVL.